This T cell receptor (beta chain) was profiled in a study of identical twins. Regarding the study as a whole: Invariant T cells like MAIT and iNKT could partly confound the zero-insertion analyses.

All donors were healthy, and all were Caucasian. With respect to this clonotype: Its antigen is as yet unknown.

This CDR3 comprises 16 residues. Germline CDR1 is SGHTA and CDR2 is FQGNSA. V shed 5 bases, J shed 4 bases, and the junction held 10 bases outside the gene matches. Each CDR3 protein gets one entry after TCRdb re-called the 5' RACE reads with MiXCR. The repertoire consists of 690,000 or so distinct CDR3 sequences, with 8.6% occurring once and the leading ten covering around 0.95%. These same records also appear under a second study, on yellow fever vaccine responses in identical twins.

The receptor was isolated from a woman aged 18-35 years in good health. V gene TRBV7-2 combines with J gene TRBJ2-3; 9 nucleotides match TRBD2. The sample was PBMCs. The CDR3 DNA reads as TGTGCCAGCAGCCTAACGAGCGGGAGGCGGGCAGATACGCAGTATTTT. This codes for CASSLTSGRRADTQYF.